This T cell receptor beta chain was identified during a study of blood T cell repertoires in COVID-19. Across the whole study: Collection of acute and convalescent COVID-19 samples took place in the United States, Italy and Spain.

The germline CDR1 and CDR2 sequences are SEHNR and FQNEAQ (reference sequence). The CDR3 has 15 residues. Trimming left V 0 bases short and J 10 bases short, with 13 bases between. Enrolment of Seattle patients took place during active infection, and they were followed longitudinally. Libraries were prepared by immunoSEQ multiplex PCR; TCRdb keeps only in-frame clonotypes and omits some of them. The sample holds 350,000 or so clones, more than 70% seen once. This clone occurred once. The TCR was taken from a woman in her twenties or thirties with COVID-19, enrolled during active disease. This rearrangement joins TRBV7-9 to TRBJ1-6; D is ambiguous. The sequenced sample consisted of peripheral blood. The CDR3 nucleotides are TGTGCCAGCAGCTTAGCGCTCGGGGATCGGTCACCCCTCCACTTT. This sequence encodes CASSLALGDRSPLHF.